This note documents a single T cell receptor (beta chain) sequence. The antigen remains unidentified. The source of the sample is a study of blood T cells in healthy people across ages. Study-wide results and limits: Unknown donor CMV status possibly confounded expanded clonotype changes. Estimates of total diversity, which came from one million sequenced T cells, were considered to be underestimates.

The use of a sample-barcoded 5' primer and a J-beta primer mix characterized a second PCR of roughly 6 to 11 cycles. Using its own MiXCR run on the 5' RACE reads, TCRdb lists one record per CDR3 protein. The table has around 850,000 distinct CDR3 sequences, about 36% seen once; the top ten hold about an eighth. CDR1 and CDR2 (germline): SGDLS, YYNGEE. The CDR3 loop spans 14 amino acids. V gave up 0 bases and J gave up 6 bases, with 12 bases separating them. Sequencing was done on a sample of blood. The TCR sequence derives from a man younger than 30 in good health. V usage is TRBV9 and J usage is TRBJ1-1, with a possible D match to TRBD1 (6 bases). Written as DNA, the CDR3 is TGTGCCAGCAGCGTAGGCTCAACAGGGTCTGAAGCTTTCTTT. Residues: CASSVGSTGSEAFF.